The 28 T cell receptor beta chains presented below share a single source sample, sequenced in a study of OX40 agonist ivuxolimab in advanced cancers. Here immunoSEQ multiplex PCR was the method, and the copy in TCRdb shows in-frame clones only, minus some. Among about 90,000 clones listed, 85% to 90% were seen once. The source material was CD4+ or CD8+ T cells sorted from blood, sampled in a trial of the OX40 agonist ivuxolimab. Receptors were obtained from an adult with an advanced solid tumor such as melanoma, head and neck, liver or kidney cancer.

This chain links TRBV27 with TRBJ1-3, with D perhaps matching TRBD1 (6 bases). Germline V gene lookup returns CDR1 MNHEY and CDR2 SMNVEV (reference sequence). Trimming left V 7 bases short and J 3 bases short, with 13 bases between. The CDR3 contains 14 residues. In DNA, the CDR3 is TGTGCCAGCAAACAACAGGGATATGGAAACACCATATATTTT. Encoded protein: CASKQQGYGNTIYF.

V gene TRBV7-8 combines with J gene TRBJ2-1, with TRBD2 matching 9 bases. The CDR3 spans 17 residues. The V gene's germline CDR1 is SGHVS and CDR2 FQNEAQ. With V trimmed by 0 bases and J by 5 bases, 8 bases remained unmatched. The CDR3 loop is CASSLADSGSPNNEQFF. CDR3 coding DNA: TGTGCCAGCAGCTTAGCGGATAGCGGGAGTCCCAACAATGAGCAGTTCTTC. Variable domain in full (rest from reference TRBV7-8 and TRBJ2-1): GAGVSQSPRYKVAKRGQDVALRCDPISGHVSLFWYQQALGQGPEFLTYFQNEAQLDKSGLPSDRFFAERPEGSVSTLKIQRTQQEDSAVYLCASSLADSGSPNNEQFFGPGTRLTVL.

CDR3 sequence (DNA): TGTGCCAGCAGCTTCGGGACAGAAGCTAACTATGGCTACACCTTC. Translated: CASSFGTEANYGYTF. The V call is TRBV6-5, the J call TRBJ1-2; 7 nucleotides align to TRBD1. Germline V gene data show CDR1 as MNHEY and CDR2 as SVGAGI. The V gene end was trimmed by 6 bases and the J gene end by 0 bases; junction bases not matched to a gene: 7. The CDR3 sequence is 15 residues long.

This chain uses TRBV6-5 with TRBJ2-1; D is unresolved. V gave up 8 bases and J gave up 0 bases, with 11 bases separating them. This CDR3 region has 14 residues. CDR1 and CDR2 (germline): MNHEY, SVGAGI. CDR3 DNA: TGTGCCAGCCGAGACGCGAGCTCCTACAATGAGCAGTTCTTC. Protein: CASRDASSYNEQFF.

The chain carries TRBV6-4 and TRBJ2-1, with 11 bases matching TRBD2. Germline CDR1 and CDR2: MRHNA and SNTAGT. CDR3 length: 13 residues. V shed 4 bases, J shed 7 bases, and the junction held 0 bases outside the gene matches. The CDR3 coding sequence is TGTGCCAGCAGTGGACTAGCGGGAAATGAGCAGTTCTTC. Amino acids: CASSGLAGNEQFF.

The genes are TRBV10-3 and TRBJ1-2, with 7 bases lining up with TRBD1. The CDR3 has 13 residues. Germline V lookup: CDR1 ENHRY, CDR2 SYGVKD. The ends lost 11 bases at V and 4 bases at J; junction bases unmatched: 10. CDR3 bases: TGTGCCCTCGCCCGGGACAGTGGCTATGGCTACACCTTC. This translates into CALARDSGYGYTF.

As for this clone: This could be a read error, since a much larger clone is one nucleotide away. V is TRBV7-9 and J is TRBJ2-7, with 7 positions matching TRBD1. This CDR3 is 14 amino acids long. The V gene's germline CDR1 is SEHNR and CDR2 FQNEAQ (reference sequence). V gave up 4 bases and J gave up 0 bases; unmatched junction bases: 3. The CDR3 region has the DNA TGTGCCAGCAGCTCCCGGGACAGCTCCTACGAGCAGTACTTC. This sequence encodes CASSSRDSSYEQYF.

The chain recombines TRBV19 with TRBJ1-1; D is unresolved. The CDR3 length is 14 residues. Germline V gene lookup returns CDR1 LNHDA and CDR2 SQIVND (reference sequence). The V end lost 1 base, the J end lost 5 bases, and 11 bases lay between the germline ends. This CDR3 is CASSIGRPGTEAFF. DNA for the CDR3: TGTGCCAGTAGTATAGGCCGGCCGGGGACTGAAGCTTTCTTT. Full variable domain (missing parts from reference TRBV19 and TRBJ1-1): DGGITQSPKYLFRKEGQNVTLSCEQNLNHDAMYWYRQDPGQGLRLIYYSQIVNDFQKGDIAEGYSVSREKKESFPLTVTSAQKNPTAFYLCASSIGRPGTEAFFGQGTRLTVV.

V is TRBV28 and J is TRBJ1-2; D ambiguous. The germline V and J ends were trimmed by 8 bases and 1 base, with 5 bases remaining between them. CDR3 length: 11 residues. Germline CDR1 reads MDHEN; CDR2 reads SYDVKM. The CDR3 region has the DNA TGTGCCAGCCGCAATAACTATGGCTACACCTTC. This sequence encodes CASRNNYGYTF.

The chain recombines TRBV4-1 with TRBJ1-4; D possibly corresponds to TRBD1 (6 bases). Germline values: CDR1 MGHRA, CDR2 YSYEKL. The CDR3 runs to 15 residues. V dropped 0 bases and J dropped 6 bases, with 11 bases sitting between them. The CDR3 is CASSQDRTDYEKLFF. The CDR3 bases are TGCGCCAGCAGCCAAGATCGGACAGACTATGAAAAACTGTTTTTT.

V and J are TRBV4-1 and TRBJ1-1; D gene ambiguous. The CDR3 contains 15 residues. Trimming took off 2 bases at V and 1 base at J, with 11 bases between the two ends. Germline V lookup: CDR1 MGHRA, CDR2 YSYEKL. The CDR3 sequence is CASSQTPSQNTEAFF. The CDR3 nucleotides read TGCGCCAGCAGCCAAACACCCTCACAGAACACTGAAGCTTTCTTT.

V usage is TRBV10-3 and J usage is TRBJ1-1, with TRBD1 as a possible D gene (5 bases). This CDR3 has 14 residues. V was cut by 2 bases and J by 5 bases, with 12 bases left in between. Per the germline V gene, CDR1 is ENHRY and CDR2 is SYGVKD. CDR3 in DNA: TGTGCCATCAGTGAGCCCGTCGCAGGGACTGAAGCTTTCTTT. It is translated as CAISEPVAGTEAFF.

V is TRBV19 and J is TRBJ2-1; 7 bases line up with TRBD2. V lost 5 bases, J lost 0 bases, and 7 bases stayed unmatched. This CDR3 has 16 amino acids. The germline gives CDR1 LNHDA, CDR2 SQIVND (reference sequence). CDR3 bases: TGTGCCAGTAGTTTCCGGGAGGCGAGCTCCTACAATGAGCAGTTCTTC. Translated: CASSFREASSYNEQFF.

The V and J genes are TRBV19 and TRBJ1-2; 7 bases fit TRBD1. Germline-derived CDR1 and CDR2 are LNHDA and SQIVND (reference sequence). The CDR3 is made up of 16 amino acids. The V and J ends lost 3 bases and 1 base, in that order; junction bases with no gene match: 8. The chain's CDR3 is CASSMPTGTLNYGYTF. The CDR3 region has the DNA TGTGCCAGTAGTATGCCGACAGGGACGCTTAACTATGGCTACACCTTC. The full variable domain, rest sourced from reference TRBV19 and TRBJ1-2, is DGGITQSPKYLFRKEGQNVTLSCEQNLNHDAMYWYRQDPGQGLRLIYYSQIVNDFQKGDIAEGYSVSREKKESFPLTVTSAQKNPTAFYLCASSMPTGTLNYGYTFGSGTRLTVV.

Comment on this clone: Other DNA sequences in the same sample also yield this CDR3. The chain uses TRBV9 and TRBJ2-7; D might be TRBD1 or TRBD2, each matching 6 bases. The V end was cut by 2 bases, the J end by 4 bases, with 13 bases between. Germline-derived CDR1 and CDR2 are SGDLS and YYNGEE. This CDR3 contains 14 residues. The CDR3 DNA follows: TGTGCCAGCAGCGTTGGAGGGGGTACGTACGAGCAGTACTTC. Its translation is CASSVGGGTYEQYF.

This clone was detected once. The CDR3 bases are TGTGCCACCAGCAAGGGCCTACAGGGGCGCCAAGAGACCCAGTACTTC. Residues: CATSKGLQGRQETQYF. The rearrangement links TRBV15 to TRBJ2-5; 7 bases align to TRBD1. This CDR3 comprises 16 residues. Germline-derived CDR1 and CDR2 are LNHNV and YYDKDF (reference sequence). J gave up 1 base and V 4 bases, and 9 bases lay outside the gene matches. The complete variable domain, with remaining parts taken from reference TRBV15 and TRBJ2-5, reads DAMVIQNPRYQVTQFGKPVTLSCSQTLNHNVMYWYQQKSSQAPKLLFHYYDKDFNNEADTPDNFQSRRPNTSFCFLDIRSPGLGDTAMYLCATSKGLQGRQETQYFGPGTRLLVL.

The rearrangement uses TRBV20-1 and TRBJ2-1; D is possibly TRBD2 (5 bases). The V gene's germline CDR1 is DFQATT and CDR2 SNEGSKA (reference sequence). Trimming took off 6 bases at V and 7 bases at J, with 7 bases between the two ends. This CDR3 contains 10 residues. The CDR3 DNA reads as TGCAGTGCGGACTGGAATGAGCAGTTCTTC. This sequence encodes CSADWNEQFF.

The chain recombines TRBV6-5 with TRBJ2-1, with D possibly TRBD2 on 6 matching bases. The CDR3 sequence is 13 residues long. From germline, CDR1 is MNHEY and CDR2 SVGAGI. Deletions cut 6 bases from V and 4 bases from J, with 10 bases between. CDR3 amino acids: CASSNSGYNEQFF. The CDR3 DNA is TGTGCCAGCAGCAATAGCGGTTACAATGAGCAGTTCTTC.

This clone was seen more than once but under ten times. The rearrangement uses TRBV4-1 and TRBJ1-5; unclear D gene. Trimming pared 3 bases from V and 0 bases from J, leaving 6 bases between. CDR3 length: 14 residues. Germline assignment: CDR1 MGHRA and CDR2 YSYEKL. As DNA, the CDR3 is TGCGCCAGCAGCCAGGGCGTTAGCAATCAGCCCCAGCATTTT. Translation gives CASSQGVSNQPQHF.

The CDR3 DNA reads TGTGCCAGCAGCTCCGGGACTTGGGTCGCCGAGACCCAGTACTTC. Translation gives CASSSGTWVAETQYF. The chain carries TRBV27 and TRBJ2-5; D perhaps matches TRBD2 (6 bases). Germline V lookup: CDR1 MNHEY, CDR2 SMNVEV (reference sequence). This CDR3 is built from 15 residues. The V and J ends lost 6 bases and 5 bases respectively, with 19 bases between them.

The chain's CDR3 is CASSSLAGSSYEQYF. The CDR3 DNA is TGTGCCAGTAGTAGCCTAGCGGGAAGCTCCTACGAGCAGTACTTC. The chain links TRBV19 to TRBJ2-7; 9 bases match TRBD2. The trim removed 4 bases at V and 0 bases at J, leaving 4 bases unmatched. Germline V gives CDR1 LNHDA, CDR2 SQIVND (reference sequence). This CDR3 has 15 residues.

The chain couples TRBV7-9 to TRBJ2-7; tentatively, D is TRBD1 (6 bases). CDR1 is SEHNR and CDR2 is FQNEAQ in the germline V gene (reference sequence). V lost 1 base and J 2 bases, leaving 15 bases between the germline ends. The CDR3 totals 16 residues. The CDR3 DNA sequence: TGTGCCAGCAGCTTAGGGGACATCCCCCATCCCTACGAGCAGTACTTC. Its protein product is CASSLGDIPHPYEQYF.

Note on this clone: Other DNA sequences in this sample translate to the same CDR3. The gene calls are TRBV7-9 and TRBJ1-1, with no clear D. Germline V gives CDR1 SEHNR, CDR2 FQNEAQ (reference sequence). V was cut by 2 bases and J by 4 bases, with 5 bases left in between. The CDR3 spans 12 residues. The CDR3 DNA is TGTGCCAGCAGCTTAACCGGCACTGAAGCTTTCTTT. Translated: CASSLTGTEAFF.

The rearrangement links TRBV5-1 to TRBJ2-2; maybe TRBD2 (6 bases). The germline V gene has CDR1 SGHRS and CDR2 YFSETQ. V dropped 5 bases and J dropped 3 bases, with 17 bases sitting between them. This CDR3 has 16 residues. The CDR3, as DNA: TGCGCCAGCAGAACGCGGGGCGGAGAATACACCGGGGAGCTGTTTTTT. It translates to CASRTRGGEYTGELFF.

The chain employs TRBV6-4 and TRBJ2-1, with TRBD1 identical over 12 bases. Germline V CDR1 and CDR2: MRHNA, SNTAGT. The CDR3 runs to 17 residues. The junction had 13 bases not matched to a gene; V was cut back by 6 bases and J by 7 bases. The CDR3 spells CASRAGTGGWGGNEQFF. CDR3 nucleotides: TGTGCCAGCAGGGCCGGGACAGGGGGCTGGGGGGGGAATGAGCAGTTCTTC.

The V call is TRBV20-1, the J call TRBJ2-3, with TRBD2 as a possible D gene (5 bases). The CDR3 covers 11 residues. Trimming removed 7 bases from V and 1 base from J, with 6 bases in between. Germline V gene lookup returns CDR1 DFQATT and CDR2 SNEGSKA (reference sequence). The CDR3 region has the DNA TGCAGTGTGAGGGGCACAGATACGCAGTATTTT. Amino acid sequence: CSVRGTDTQYF.

V and J are TRBV4-1 and TRBJ2-7; 13 nucleotides match TRBD2. There are 15 residues in the CDR3. Germline CDR1 MGHRA, CDR2 YSYEKL. With V trimmed by 2 bases and J by 3 bases, 1 base remained unmatched. CDR3 in amino acids: CASSQRLAGGYEQYF. In DNA, the CDR3 is TGCGCCAGCAGCCAAAGACTAGCGGGAGGCTACGAGCAGTACTTC.

The V call is TRBV19, the J call TRBJ1-1; a possible D gene is TRBD1 (5 bases). CDR3 size: 13 residues. Trimming removed 5 bases at V and 4 bases at J, with 11 bases between. CDR1 is LNHDA, CDR2 SQIVND, per germline (reference sequence). CDR3 DNA sequence: TGTGCCAGTAGTTGGAGGGGCTCCACTGAAGCTTTCTTT. It yields the protein CASSWRGSTEAFF.